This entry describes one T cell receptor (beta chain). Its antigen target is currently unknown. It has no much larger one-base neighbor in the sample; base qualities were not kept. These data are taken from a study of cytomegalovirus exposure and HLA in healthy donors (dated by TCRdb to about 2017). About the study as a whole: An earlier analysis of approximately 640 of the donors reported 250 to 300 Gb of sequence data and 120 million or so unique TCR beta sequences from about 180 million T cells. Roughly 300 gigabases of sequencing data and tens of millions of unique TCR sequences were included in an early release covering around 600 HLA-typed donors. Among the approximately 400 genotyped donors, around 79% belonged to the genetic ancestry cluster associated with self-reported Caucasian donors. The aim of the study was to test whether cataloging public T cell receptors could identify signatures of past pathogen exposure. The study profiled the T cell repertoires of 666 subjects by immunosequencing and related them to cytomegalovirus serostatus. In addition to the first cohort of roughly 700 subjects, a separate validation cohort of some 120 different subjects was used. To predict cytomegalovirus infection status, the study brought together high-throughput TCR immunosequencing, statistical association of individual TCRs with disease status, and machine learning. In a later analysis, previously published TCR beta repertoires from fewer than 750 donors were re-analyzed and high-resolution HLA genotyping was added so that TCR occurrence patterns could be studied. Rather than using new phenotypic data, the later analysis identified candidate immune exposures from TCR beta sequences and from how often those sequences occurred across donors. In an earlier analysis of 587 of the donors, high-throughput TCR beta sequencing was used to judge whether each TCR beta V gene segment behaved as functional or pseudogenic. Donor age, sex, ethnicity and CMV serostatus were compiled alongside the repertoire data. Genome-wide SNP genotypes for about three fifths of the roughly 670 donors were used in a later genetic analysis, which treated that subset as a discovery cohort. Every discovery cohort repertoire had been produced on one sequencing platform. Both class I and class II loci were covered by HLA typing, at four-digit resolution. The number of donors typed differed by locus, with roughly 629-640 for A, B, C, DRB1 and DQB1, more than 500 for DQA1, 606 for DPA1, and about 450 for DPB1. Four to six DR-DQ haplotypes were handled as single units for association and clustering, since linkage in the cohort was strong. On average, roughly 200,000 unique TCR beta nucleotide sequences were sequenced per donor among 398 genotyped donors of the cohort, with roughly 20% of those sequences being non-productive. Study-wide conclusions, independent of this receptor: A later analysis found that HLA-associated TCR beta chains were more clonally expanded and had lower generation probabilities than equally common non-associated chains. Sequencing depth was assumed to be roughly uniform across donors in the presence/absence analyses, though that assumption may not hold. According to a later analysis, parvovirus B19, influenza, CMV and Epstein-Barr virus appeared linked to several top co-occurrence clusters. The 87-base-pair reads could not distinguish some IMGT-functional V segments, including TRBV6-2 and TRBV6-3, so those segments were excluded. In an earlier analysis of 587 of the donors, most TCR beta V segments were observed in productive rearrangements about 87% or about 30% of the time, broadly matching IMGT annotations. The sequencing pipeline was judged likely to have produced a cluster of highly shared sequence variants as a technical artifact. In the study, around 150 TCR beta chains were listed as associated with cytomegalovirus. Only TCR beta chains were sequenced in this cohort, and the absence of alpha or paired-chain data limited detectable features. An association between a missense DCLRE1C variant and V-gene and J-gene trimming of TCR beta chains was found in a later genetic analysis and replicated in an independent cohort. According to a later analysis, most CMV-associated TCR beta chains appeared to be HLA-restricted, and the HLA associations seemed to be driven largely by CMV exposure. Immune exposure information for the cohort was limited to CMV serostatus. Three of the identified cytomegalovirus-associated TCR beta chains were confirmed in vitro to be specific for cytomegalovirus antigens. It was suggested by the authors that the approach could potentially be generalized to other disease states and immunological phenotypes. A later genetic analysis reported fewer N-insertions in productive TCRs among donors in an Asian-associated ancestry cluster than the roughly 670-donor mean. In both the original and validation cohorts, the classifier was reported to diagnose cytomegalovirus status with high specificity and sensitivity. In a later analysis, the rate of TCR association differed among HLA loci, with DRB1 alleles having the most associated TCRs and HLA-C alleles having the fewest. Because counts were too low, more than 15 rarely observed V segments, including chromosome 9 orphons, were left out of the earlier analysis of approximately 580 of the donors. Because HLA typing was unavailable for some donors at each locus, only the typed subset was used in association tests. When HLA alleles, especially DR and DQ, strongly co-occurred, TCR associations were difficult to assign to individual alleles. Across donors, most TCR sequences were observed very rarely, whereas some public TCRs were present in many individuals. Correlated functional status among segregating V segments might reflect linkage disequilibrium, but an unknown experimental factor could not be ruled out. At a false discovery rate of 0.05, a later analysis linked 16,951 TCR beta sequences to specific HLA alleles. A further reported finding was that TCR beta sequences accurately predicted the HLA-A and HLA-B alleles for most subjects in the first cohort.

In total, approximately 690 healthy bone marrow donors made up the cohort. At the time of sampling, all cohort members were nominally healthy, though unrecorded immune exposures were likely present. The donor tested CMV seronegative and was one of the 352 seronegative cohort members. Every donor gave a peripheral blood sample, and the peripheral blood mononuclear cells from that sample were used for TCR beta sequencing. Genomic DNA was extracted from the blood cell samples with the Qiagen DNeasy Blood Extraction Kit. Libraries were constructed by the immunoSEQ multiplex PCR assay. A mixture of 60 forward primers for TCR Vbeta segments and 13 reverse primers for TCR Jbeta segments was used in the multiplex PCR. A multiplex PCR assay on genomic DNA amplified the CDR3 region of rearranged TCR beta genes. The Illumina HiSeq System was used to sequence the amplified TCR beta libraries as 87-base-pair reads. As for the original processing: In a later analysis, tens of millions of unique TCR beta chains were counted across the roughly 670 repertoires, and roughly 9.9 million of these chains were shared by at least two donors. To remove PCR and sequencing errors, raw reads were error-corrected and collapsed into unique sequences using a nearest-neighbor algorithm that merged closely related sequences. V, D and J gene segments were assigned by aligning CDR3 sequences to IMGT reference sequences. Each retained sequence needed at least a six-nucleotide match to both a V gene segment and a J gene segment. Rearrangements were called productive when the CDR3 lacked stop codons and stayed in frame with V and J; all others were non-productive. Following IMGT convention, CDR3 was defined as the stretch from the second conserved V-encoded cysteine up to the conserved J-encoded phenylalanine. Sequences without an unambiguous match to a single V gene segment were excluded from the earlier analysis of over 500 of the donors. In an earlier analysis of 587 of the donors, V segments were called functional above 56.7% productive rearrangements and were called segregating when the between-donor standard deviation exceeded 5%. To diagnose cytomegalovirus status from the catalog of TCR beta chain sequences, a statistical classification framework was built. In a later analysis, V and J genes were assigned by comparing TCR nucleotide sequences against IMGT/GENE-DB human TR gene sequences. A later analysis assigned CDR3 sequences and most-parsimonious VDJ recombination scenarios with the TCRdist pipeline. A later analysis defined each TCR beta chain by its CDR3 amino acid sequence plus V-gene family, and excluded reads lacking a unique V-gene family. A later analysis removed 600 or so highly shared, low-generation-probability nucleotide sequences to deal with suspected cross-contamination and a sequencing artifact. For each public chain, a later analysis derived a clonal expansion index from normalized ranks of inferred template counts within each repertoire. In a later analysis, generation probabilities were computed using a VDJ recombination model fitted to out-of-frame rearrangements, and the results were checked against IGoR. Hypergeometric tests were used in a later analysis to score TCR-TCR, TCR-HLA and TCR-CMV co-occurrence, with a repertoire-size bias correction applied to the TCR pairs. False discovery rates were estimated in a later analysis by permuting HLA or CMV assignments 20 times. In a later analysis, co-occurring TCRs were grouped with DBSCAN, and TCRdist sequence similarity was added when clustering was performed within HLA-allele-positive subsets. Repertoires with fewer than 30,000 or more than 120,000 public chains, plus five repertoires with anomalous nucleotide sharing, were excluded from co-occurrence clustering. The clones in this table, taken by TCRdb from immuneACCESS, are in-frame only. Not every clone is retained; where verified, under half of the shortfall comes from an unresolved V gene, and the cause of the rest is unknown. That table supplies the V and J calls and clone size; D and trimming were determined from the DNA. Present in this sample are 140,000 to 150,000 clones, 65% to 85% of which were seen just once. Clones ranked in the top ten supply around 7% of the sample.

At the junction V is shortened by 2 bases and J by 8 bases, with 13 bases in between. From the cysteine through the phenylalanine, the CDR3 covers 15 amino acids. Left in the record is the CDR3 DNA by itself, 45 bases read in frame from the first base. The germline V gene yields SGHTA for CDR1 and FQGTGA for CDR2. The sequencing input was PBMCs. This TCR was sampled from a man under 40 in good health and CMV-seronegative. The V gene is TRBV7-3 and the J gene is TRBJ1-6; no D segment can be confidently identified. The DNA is TGTGCCAGCAGCTTAGAGGCCGGTTTGCATTCACCCCTCCACTTT. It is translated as CASSLEAGLHSPLHF.